Only a few counts were recorded for the clone carrying this T cell receptor beta chain. A junction boundary mismatches the germline segment, possibly from a read error. A modified ARM-PCR protocol with three rounds of nested PCR amplified TCRbeta. Each CDR3 protein is one row after TCRdb ran MiXCR on the multiplex PCR reads. The top ten hold less than 40% of the sample, which has about 98,000 distinct CDR3 sequences, 80% seen once. This sample was included in a study of tumor and adjacent non-tumor tissue in lung cancer. Study summary: There were 11 to 13 adenocarcinoma, 2 squamous cell carcinoma and 1 small cell lung cancer cases.

This CDR3 spans 21 amino acids. CDR1 and CDR2 from the germline V gene are SGHRS and YFSETQ. This sample's RNA came from whole unsorted tissue. Distant lung tissue was collected more than 3 cm away from the tumor edge. The receptor was derived from a man aged 55 to 69 with small cell lung cancer. The chain carries TRBV5-1 and TRBJ2-1; 12 bases match TRBD2. Source material: distant non-tumor lung tissue. CDR3 coding DNA: TGTGCCAGCAGCTTGGCCAGGACTAGCGGGATACCAACAACCCTTGGGGGGAAGCAGTTCTTC. This gives the protein CASSLARTSGIPTTLGGKQFF.